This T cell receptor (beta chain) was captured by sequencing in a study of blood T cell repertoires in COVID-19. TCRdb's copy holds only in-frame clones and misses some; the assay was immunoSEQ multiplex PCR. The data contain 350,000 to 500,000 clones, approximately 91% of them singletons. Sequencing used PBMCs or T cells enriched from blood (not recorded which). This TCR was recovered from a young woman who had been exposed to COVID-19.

CDR3 residues: CASVRETGSSPLHF. For the CDR3, the DNA is TGTGCCAGCGTTAGGGAGACAGGGTCTTCACCCCTCCACTTT. This chain uses TRBV28 with TRBJ1-6; TRBD1 matches at 7 bases. The CDR3 sequence is 14 residues long. V gave up 8 bases and J gave up 9 bases; unmatched junction bases: 10. Germline lookup yields CDR1 MDHEN and CDR2 SYDVKM.